The entry that follows covers one T cell receptor beta chain sequence. Its antigen is still unknown. The sample comes from a study of CD8+ T cells in alopecia areata. Findings and limits, study-wide: Lesional scalp, especially alopecia totalis/universalis, showed higher clonality than normal scalp. Sequences from scalp samples also cover resident alphabeta T cells of normal skin. The study found TCR sharing across patients less clear than in mice, possibly for HLA reasons.

The V and J ends lost 5 bases and 7 bases respectively, with 15 bases between them. The CDR3 is 14 amino acids. The germline gives CDR1 SEHNR, CDR2 FQNEAQ (reference sequence). Isolation of CD4+ and CD8+ T cells from PBMCs was achieved by sorting. As the sequencing template, cDNA was produced by extracting RNA and reverse transcribing it. Profiled with immunoSEQ multiplex PCR; TCRdb holds only in-frame clones, not every one. The sample has some 30,000 clones; roughly 60% are singletons. Sequencing was carried out using NKG2D-high CD8+ T cells sorted from blood. The sequence derives from a human donor with alopecia areata. This chain connects TRBV7-9 to TRBJ2-1; weak D call: TRBD1 (6 bases). As DNA, the CDR3 is TGTGCCAGCAGCCCAGGGGCGGGTAGGAATGAGCAGTTCTTC. Protein: CASSPGAGRNEQFF.